Below, 29 T cell receptor beta chains from the same sample are listed, as sequenced in a study of T cell clonality in common variable immunodeficiency. Assay used: immunoSEQ multiplex PCR; TCRdb lists only in-frame clones, some missing. The sample yields about 59,000 clones, without any singletons. Sample: peripheral blood mononuclear cells. The receptor set was obtained from a person between 18 and 70 years old in good health.

This clone has a count of ten or more. Read data end 3 residues before the CDR3 end; the end is taken from the germline J gene. The chain uses TRBV19 and TRBJ1-2; 7 nucleotides line up with TRBD1. Per the germline V gene, CDR1 is LNHDA and CDR2 is SQIVND (reference sequence). CDR3 length equals 14 residues. Losses at the gene ends were 2 bases for V and 4 bases for J; bases not matched to a gene: 4. Here the CDR3 reads CASSILAGGYGYTF. The sequenced part of the CDR3 DNA is TGTGCCAGTAGTATACTCGCAGGGGGCTATGGC. Drawing the rest from reference TRBV19 and TRBJ1-2, the complete variable domain is DGGITQSPKYLFRKEGQNVTLSCEQNLNHDAMYWYRQDPGQGLRLIYYSQIVNDFQKGDIAEGYSVSREKKESFPLTVTSAQKNPTAFYLCASSILAGGYGYTFGSGTRLTVV.

This clone has a count of ten or more. The sequence runs out 3 residues before the end of the CDR3; the remainder is reconstructed from the germline J gene. The chain recombines TRBV19 with TRBJ1-1; D is unresolved. Germline CDR1 is LNHDA and CDR2 is SQIVND (reference sequence). The CDR3 covers 17 residues. With 4 bases removed from V and 0 bases from J, the gap between germline ends came to 18 bases. CDR3 DNA (partial): TGTGCCAGTAGTAGTGCTCAGATCAGATTGATGAACACTGAA. This codes for CASSSAQIRLMNTE. The CDR3 as a whole reads CASSSAQIRLMNTEAFF. The whole variable domain, remainder taken from reference TRBV19 and TRBJ1-1, is DGGITQSPKYLFRKEGQNVTLSCEQNLNHDAMYWYRQDPGQGLRLIYYSQIVNDFQKGDIAEGYSVSREKKESFPLTVTSAQKNPTAFYLCASSSAQIRLMNTEAFFGQGTRLTVV.

At least ten counts were recorded for this clone. Here the CDR3 reads CASSQAEDTADGYTF. The DNA read from the CDR3 is TGTGCCAGCAGCCAAGCCGAGGACACCGCCGATGGC. This chain uses TRBV14 with TRBJ1-2; maybe TRBD1 (5 bases). The sequence runs out 3 residues before the end of the CDR3; the remainder is reconstructed from the germline J gene. Germline CDR1 is SGHDN and CDR2 is FVKESK. V was shortened by 1 base and J by 6 bases, with 15 bases between the two germline ends. The CDR3 is made up of 15 amino acids.

As regards this clone: The CDR3 goes on 3 residues after the read ends, and that part is filled in from the germline J gene. The chain recombines TRBV19 with TRBJ1-2; D is uncertain. The CDR3 is made up of 15 amino acids. In germline, CDR1 is LNHDA, CDR2 SQIVND (reference sequence). The sequenced CDR3 bases are TGTGCCAGTAGGGCCGGACTAGCGGGGTTCTACGAC. Translation gives CASRAGLAGFYD. The whole CDR3 protein reads CASRAGLAGFYDYTF.

This clone was counted many times. The observed sequence ends 3 residues before the CDR3 terminus, with the missing tail filled in from the germline J gene. The rearrangement links TRBV29-1 to TRBJ2-3; D possibly corresponds to TRBD2 (5 bases). Germline values: CDR1 SQVTM, CDR2 ANQGSEA. This CDR3 is built from 17 residues. The chain's CDR3 is CSVDTPSGVRYQETQYF. The part of the CDR3 DNA that was read is TGCAGCGTTGATACCCCTTCCGGGGTCCGGTACCAAGAGACG.

Many counts were recorded for this clone. The CDR3 end falls 3 residues outside the read, so it is completed with the germline J gene. V and J are TRBV5-5 and TRBJ2-5, with TRBD2 matching 12 bases. Germline V gene sequence: CDR1 SGHKS, CDR2 YYEKEE (reference sequence). There are 15 residues in the CDR3. With 1 base clipped from V and 5 bases from J, the junction kept 3 bases outside the gene matches. The CDR3: CASSLRLAGVETQYF. CDR3 DNA (partial): TGTGCCAGCAGCTTGCGACTAGCGGGAGTCGAGACC.

This clone showed up many times. The read gets to within 3 residues of the CDR3 end, and the germline J gene fills in the rest. The genes are TRBV7-2 and TRBJ2-3; 8 bases line up with TRBD2. The CDR3 contains 14 residues. The germline gives CDR1 SGHTA, CDR2 FQGNSA. Unmatched junction bases numbered 5, after V lost 5 bases and J lost 4 bases. The CDR3 loop reads CASSTGLAADTQYF. CDR3 DNA (partial): TGTGCCAGCAGCACTGGACTAGCCGCAGATACG.

This clone was found many times. The CDR3 is cut off 3 residues early in the read; its end comes from the germline J gene. V is TRBV6-2 or TRBV6-3 and J is TRBJ1-6; TRBD1 matches 9 bases. V shed 2 bases and J 6 bases; nucleotides not matched to a gene: 2. CDR1 MNHEY and CDR2 SVGEGT come from the germline V gene. This CDR3 region has 15 residues. Partial CDR3 DNA: TGTGCCAGCAGTTACGGACAGGGGTTTAATTCACCC. It codes for CASSYGQGFNSP. The whole CDR3 reads CASSYGQGFNSPLHF.

For this clone: With the read ending 3 residues before the CDR3 end, the germline J gene is used to fill in that end. The gene calls are TRBV18 and TRBJ2-4; 7 nucleotides match TRBD1. The CDR3 runs to 14 residues. The germline CDR1 and CDR2 sequences are KGHSH and LQKENI. The CDR3 sequence: CASSAGTAINGQYF. The part of the CDR3 DNA that was read is TGTGCCAGCTCCGCCGGGACAGCTATTAATGGT.

Many counts were recorded for this clone. CDR3 loop: CATAGSGQGALYSNQPQHF. The part of the CDR3 DNA that was read is TGTGCCACAGCTGGGTCAGGACAAGGAGCCCTTTATAGCAATCAGCCC. The J gene is TRBJ1-5, the V gene TRBV19, with D maybe TRBD1 (5 bases). The read gets to within 3 residues of the CDR3 end, and the germline J gene fills in the rest. V dropped 10 bases and J dropped 0 bases, with 28 bases sitting between them. CDR3 length: 19 residues. CDR1 LNHDA and CDR2 SQIVND come from the germline V gene (reference sequence).

This clone appeared a few times. The read falls 3 residues short of the CDR3 end, and the missing part is taken from the germline J gene. This chain uses TRBV6-1 with TRBJ2-7; D is perhaps TRBD1 (5 bases). The CDR3 loop spans 15 amino acids. The V gene's germline CDR1 is MNHNS and CDR2 SASEGT. V was clipped by 2 bases and J by 2 bases, with 13 bases between them. The chain's CDR3 is CASSEQGQKAYEQYF. CDR3 bases read: TGTGCCAGCAGTGAACAAGGACAAAAAGCCTACGAG.

This clone was found many times. The read ends 3 residues before the CDR3 terminus; that terminus is restored from the germline J gene. The chain joins TRBV5-1 to TRBJ2-1; maybe TRBD2 (6 bases). This CDR3 is built from 14 residues. Germline CDR1 reads SGHRS; CDR2 reads YFSETQ. Deletions cut 0 bases from V and 9 bases from J, with 13 bases between. The chain's CDR3 is CASSLGLWRGEQFF. The part of the CDR3 DNA that was read is TGCGCCAGCAGCTTGGGACTGTGGAGGGGTGAG. The full variable domain, with the rest looked up from reference TRBV5-1 and TRBJ2-1, is KAGVTQTPRYLIKTRGQQVTLSCSPISGHRSVSWYQQTPGQGLQFLFEYFSETQRNKGNFPGRFSGRQFSNSRSEMNVSTLELGDSALYLCASSLGLWRGEQFFGPGTRLTVL.

There are many counts of this clone. The CDR3 end lies 3 residues beyond the end of the read and is filled in from the germline J gene. The chain is built from TRBV5-1 and TRBJ2-1; 8 bases agree with TRBD2. The CDR3 is 16 amino acids. CDR1 is SGHRS, CDR2 YFSETQ, per germline. The trim removed 3 bases at V and 4 bases at J, leaving 9 bases unmatched. The CDR3 reads CASSSTSARVYNEQFF. The DNA read from the CDR3 is TGCGCCAGCAGCTCGACTAGCGCTAGAGTATACAATGAG. Based on the CDR3 plus reference TRBV5-1 and TRBJ2-1, the full variable domain is KAGVTQTPRYLIKTRGQQVTLSCSPISGHRSVSWYQQTPGQGLQFLFEYFSETQRNKGNFPGRFSGRQFSNSRSEMNVSTLELGDSALYLCASSSTSARVYNEQFFGPGTRLTVL.

In this sample, this clone turned up many times. The missing CDR3 end, 3 residues past where the read stops, is filled in from the germline J gene. This chain connects TRBV29-1 to TRBJ1-1; D is ambiguous. CDR3 length: 11 residues. The ends were cut back, 3 bases at V and 3 bases at J, with 5 bases in the middle. The germline gives CDR1 SQVTM, CDR2 ANQGSEA. The sequenced part of the CDR3 DNA is TGCAGCGTTGATCGGGACACTGAA. It yields the protein CSVDRDTE. The full CDR3 is CSVDRDTEAFF.

About this clone: The DNA ends 3 residues before the CDR3 does, and the rest of the CDR3 is filled in from the germline J gene. The V gene is TRBV6-1, the J gene TRBJ1-2, with 10 bases matching TRBD1. Germline V CDR1 and CDR2: MNHNS, SASEGT. This CDR3 region has 15 residues. The chain's CDR3 is CASSEQTGGSYDYTF. Incomplete CDR3 DNA: TGTGCCAGCAGTGAACAGACAGGGGGCTCCTACGAC.

This clone was observed many times. The read ends 3 residues shy of where the CDR3 ends; the end is completed using the germline J gene. This rearrangement joins TRBV18 to TRBJ2-2, with no clear D. This CDR3 spans 15 amino acids. Per germline, CDR1 KGHSH and CDR2 LQKENI. V lost 3 bases and J 1 base, leaving 9 bases between the germline ends. The sequenced CDR3 bases are TGTGCCAGCTCACCTCCGGGTATGAACACCGGGGAG. The encoded protein is CASSPPGMNTGE. The entire CDR3 protein is CASSPPGMNTGELFF.

This clone has more than one count but fewer than ten. Read coverage stops 3 residues before the CDR3 terminus; the germline J gene supplies the remainder. The chain carries TRBV19 and TRBJ2-4; TRBD1 matches at 8 bases. Germline V gene data show CDR1 as LNHDA and CDR2 as SQIVND (reference sequence). This CDR3 has 17 amino acids. The CDR3 reads CASSSRQGSILNYGQYF. The part of the CDR3 DNA that was read is TGTGCCAGTAGTTCGAGACAGGGGTCGATTTTGAACTATGGT.

To note about this clone: The read halts 3 residues ahead of the CDR3 end, with the missing end drawn from the germline J gene. The V call is TRBV7-9, the J call TRBJ1-1; TRBD1 aligns across 7 bases. In germline, CDR1 is SEHNR, CDR2 FQNEAQ (reference sequence). This CDR3 contains 13 residues. The CDR3 DNA, read in part, is TGTGCCAGCAGCCCGGGACAGTCCTACGAG. Protein: CASSPGQSYE. The entire CDR3 protein is CASSPGQSYEAFF.

This clone has at least ten counts. Coverage ceases 3 residues before the CDR3 finishes, and the germline J gene fills in the end. The sample contains more than one DNA sequence encoding this CDR3. The chain is built from TRBV5-1 and TRBJ1-2, with 7 bases fitting TRBD1. CDR3 size: 14 residues. The germline V gene has CDR1 SGHRS and CDR2 YFSETQ. CDR3 bases read: TGCGCCAGTAAACAGGGGTCTTCCTCCCCTGAC. Encoded protein: CASKQGSSSPD. The entire CDR3 protein reads CASKQGSSSPDYTF.

This clone was seen repeatedly, ten times or more. The missing CDR3 end, 3 residues past where the read stops, is filled in from the germline J gene. The chain joins TRBV11-3 to TRBJ2-4, with TRBD1 identical over 7 bases. Germline CDR1 reads SGHNT; CDR2 reads YENEEA. This CDR3 is built from 13 residues. The ends lost 1 base at V and 9 bases at J; junction bases unmatched: 3. The CDR3 here is CASSLAGGGIQYF. CDR3 bases read: TGTGCCAGCAGCTTAGCAGGGGGTGGCATT.

This clone was found many times. The CDR3 end is not reached by the read, which stops 3 residues before it; the germline J gene fills it in. This chain links TRBV6-2 or TRBV6-3 with TRBJ2-1, with TRBD2 as a possible D gene (5 bases). V gave up 0 bases and J gave up 4 bases, with 13 bases separating them. Germline CDR1 and CDR2: MNHEY and SVGEGT. This CDR3 is built from 16 residues. CDR3 in amino acids: CASSYSSASKYNEQFF. The CDR3 DNA, read in part, is TGTGCCAGCAGTTACTCGTCGGCTAGCAAATACAATGAG.

About this clone itself: The read stops 3 residues short of the end of the CDR3; the missing end is completed from the germline J gene. The chain employs TRBV13 and TRBJ1-2, with D unclear. CDR3 length: 19 amino acids. Germline lookup yields CDR1 PRHDT and CDR2 FYEKMQ (reference sequence). The CDR3 reads CASSPTSGRALESYNDYTF. The CDR3 bases that were read are TGTGCCAGCAGCCCAACTAGCGGGAGGGCTCTTGAGTCCTACAATGAC.

This clone was detected only a few times. A clone one base away is much larger, so this may be a read error. The observed sequence ends 3 residues before the CDR3 terminus, with the missing tail filled in from the germline J gene. The rearrangement uses TRBV18 and TRBJ2-3; tentatively, D is TRBD1 or TRBD2 (6 bases each). Germline V gene lookup returns CDR1 KGHSH and CDR2 LQKENI. The CDR3 consists of 13 residues. The CDR3 sequence: CASSREEGETQYF. CDR3 bases read: TGTGCCAGCTCACGAGAGGAGGGGGAGACG.

This clone was detected ten times or more. The read finishes 3 residues shy of the CDR3 end, and the germline J gene is used to complete it. V usage is TRBV15 and J usage is TRBJ1-1; 8 nucleotides match TRBD1. There are 15 residues in the CDR3. J was trimmed by 4 bases and V by 4 bases; bases with no gene match: 8. Germline V gene lookup returns CDR1 LNHNV and CDR2 YYDKDF (reference sequence). The DNA read from the CDR3 is TGTGCCACCAGCAAAACTACAGGGGGGCCCACTGAA. Amino acids: CATSKTTGGPTE. The complete CDR3 protein is CATSKTTGGPTEAFF.

Ten or more counts support this clone. The read terminates 3 residues ahead of where the CDR3 ends, so the germline J gene completes it. J is TRBJ2-5 and V is TRBV19; a possible D gene is TRBD1 (5 bases). Germline V gene data show CDR1 as LNHDA and CDR2 as SQIVND (reference sequence). The CDR3 is 14 amino acids. Trimming took off 3 bases at V and 1 base at J, with 9 bases between the two ends. The part of the CDR3 DNA that was read is TGTGCCAGTAGTATCGCGCAGGGCCAAGAGACC. As protein: CASSIAQGQET. The entire CDR3 protein reads CASSIAQGQETQYF.

This clone was seen repeatedly, ten times or more. The missing CDR3 end, 3 residues past where the read stops, is filled in from the germline J gene. J is TRBJ2-3 and V is TRBV19; TRBD1 might be the D (6 bases). The length of the CDR3 is 17 residues. V shed 0 bases and J shed 2 bases, with 15 bases lying between them. Germline CDR1 is LNHDA and CDR2 is SQIVND (reference sequence). The CDR3 protein is CASSIDRGGLLTDTQYF. The sequenced CDR3 bases are TGTGCCAGTAGTATAGATCGAGGGGGTCTCCTCACAGATACG.

This clone was recorded many times. The read terminates 3 residues ahead of where the CDR3 ends, so the germline J gene completes it. This chain connects TRBV18 to TRBJ2-3; a weak D match, TRBD1 (6 bases). The V and J ends lost 3 bases and 5 bases respectively, with 12 bases between them. Germline V gene lookup returns CDR1 KGHSH and CDR2 LQKENI. The CDR3 consists of 14 residues. The sequenced CDR3 bases are TGTGCCAGCTCACCGACGACAGGTCTAGATACG. Protein product: CASSPTTGLDT. The whole CDR3 region reads CASSPTTGLDTQYF.

With regard to this clone: The CDR3 extends 3 residues past the end of the read, so its final part is completed from the germline J gene. This chain uses TRBV2 with TRBJ1-4; D may be TRBD1 (5 bases). Germline lookup yields CDR1 SNHLY and CDR2 FYNNEI. Trimming pared 8 bases from V and 4 bases from J, leaving 11 bases between. This CDR3 is 13 amino acids long. The CDR3 loop is CASFKGYNEKLFF. The sequenced CDR3 bases are TGTGCCAGCTTCAAGGGGTATAATGAAAAA.

This clone occurred many times. The read comes to an end 3 residues before the CDR3 does, leaving the germline J gene to fill in the end. This chain links TRBV5-1 with TRBJ1-2; possibly TRBD1 for D (5 bases). Germline V lookup: CDR1 SGHRS, CDR2 YFSETQ. The CDR3 is 15 residues long. CDR3 DNA (partial): TGCGCCAGCAGCTTGGGAACGAGAGGGGTGGGCGGC. This codes for CASSLGTRGVGG. The CDR3 as a whole reads CASSLGTRGVGGYTF.